These 26 T cell receptor beta chains originate from one sample sequenced in a study of identical twins. TCRdb reanalysed the 5' RACE reads using MiXCR and keeps one entry per CDR3 protein. The sample holds more than 1.5 million distinct CDR3 sequences, around 29% seen once. The sequencing sample was made of cord blood. These receptors were taken from a newborn girl in good health.

This clonotype was detected a few times. In nucleotides, the CDR3 is TGTGCCAGCAGTCCAACCGGGACTCTGCAAGAGACCCAGTACTTC. Its translation: CASSPTGTLQETQYF. The chain has TRBV3-1 and TRBJ2-5, with TRBD2 as a possible D gene (6 bases). The CDR3 has 15 residues. Trimming pared 6 bases from V and 2 bases from J, leaving 16 bases between. Germline V lookup: CDR1 LGHDT, CDR2 YNNKEL (reference sequence).

This clonotype turned up a few times. The chain links TRBV20-1 to TRBJ1-6; 8 bases are shared with TRBD1. The CDR3 contains 14 residues. CDR1 and CDR2 from the germline V gene are DFQATT and SNEGSKA (reference sequence). The V segment lost 0 bases and the J segment 9 bases; nucleotides outside the gene matches: 4. Here the CDR3 DNA reads TGCAGTGCTAGAGATCTCACAGGGGGTTCACCCCTCCACTTT. Protein sequence: CSARDLTGGSPLHF.

The chain uses TRBV9 and TRBJ2-3, with 12 bases matching TRBD2. V lost 0 bases and J lost 8; bases outside the gene matches: 10. This CDR3 comprises 17 residues. Looked up from germline, CDR1 is SGDLS and CDR2 is YYNGEE. The CDR3 DNA sequence: TGTGCCAGCAGCGTAGAGCGGCTAGCGGGGGGGCTAGGTACGCAGTATTTT. The encoded protein is CASSVERLAGGLGTQYF.

This clonotype showed up many times. The chain links TRBV10-2 to TRBJ2-5, with D possibly being TRBD2 (5 bases). Trimming took off 2 bases at V and 5 bases at J, with 12 bases between the two ends. CDR1 is WSHSY and CDR2 is SAAADI in the germline V gene. This CDR3 spans 14 amino acids. The DNA of the CDR3 is TGCGCCAGCAGTGAGCCTTCTAGCTCGGAGACCCAGTACTTC. Its translation is CASSEPSSSETQYF.

A note on this clonotype: Compared with germline, one end of the junction differs, possibly owing to a read error. The rearrangement uses TRBV4-1 and TRBJ1-1; 10 bases agree with TRBD1. This CDR3 is 16 amino acids long. Per the germline V gene, CDR1 is MGHRA and CDR2 is YSYEKL. CDR3 DNA sequence: TGTGCCAGCAGTCCGGGACAGGGGCCCCTGAACACTGAAGCTTTCTTT. The encoded protein is CASSPGQGPLNTEAFF.

The chain couples TRBV27 to TRBJ1-4; 7 bases align to TRBD1. Germline lookup yields CDR1 MNHEY and CDR2 SMNVEV (reference sequence). The length of the CDR3 is 19 residues. V was pared by 6 bases and J by 0 bases, with 16 bases of the junction left unmatched. The CDR3 here is CASREYPPGQKTTNEKLFF. The DNA of the CDR3 is TGTGCCAGCAGAGAATACCCACCGGGACAGAAGACAACTAATGAAAAACTGTTTTTT.

The chain carries TRBV10-2 and TRBJ2-1; possible D gene TRBD1, 5 bases. CDR1 and CDR2 (germline): WSHSY, SAAADI. The V end lost 7 bases, the J end lost 8 bases, and 18 bases lay between the germline ends. CDR3 length equals 14 residues. The CDR3 nucleotides are TGCGCCAGCATCCCGGGCCCAGGGCGGTATGAGCAGTTCTTC. This sequence encodes CASIPGPGRYEQFF.

This clonotype was detected a few times. The V call is TRBV2, the J call TRBJ1-2; 9 bases agree with TRBD1. This CDR3 is built from 13 residues. The trim removed 4 bases at V and 6 bases at J, leaving 3 bases unmatched. Germline V CDR1 and CDR2: SNHLY, FYNNEI. DNA for the CDR3: TGTGCCAGCAGTGCCGACAGGGGGGATGGCTACACCTTC. It codes for CASSADRGDGYTF.

There are a few counts of this clonotype. This chain connects TRBV6-1 to TRBJ2-3; D not certain. The germline gives CDR1 MNHNS, CDR2 SASEGT. With 1 base removed from V and 4 bases from J, the gap between germline ends came to 9 bases. CDR3 size: 14 residues. CDR3 residues: CASSEVVRSDTQYF. CDR3 DNA sequence: TGTGCCAGCAGTGAAGTCGTGCGTTCAGATACGCAGTATTTT.

The chain is built from TRBV7-9 and TRBJ2-3; tentatively, D is TRBD1 (5 bases). Trimming removed 4 bases at V and 0 bases at J, with 17 bases between. Germline values: CDR1 SEHNR, CDR2 FQNEAQ (reference sequence). The CDR3 consists of 17 residues. The CDR3 here is CASSSPRDRWSTDTQYF. CDR3 coding DNA: TGTGCCAGCAGCTCGCCCAGGGATAGGTGGAGCACAGATACGCAGTATTTT.

With regard to this clonotype: One end of the junction does not line up with germline, which may come from a read error. This chain connects TRBV11-2 to TRBJ2-1, with 8 bases matching TRBD2. The CDR3 consists of 17 residues. Germline V gives CDR1 SGHAT, CDR2 FQNNGV. The CDR3 spells CVSRFLAGTDAGNEQFF. The CDR3 DNA reads TGTGTCAGCAGATTTCTAGCGGGCACAGATGCCGGCAATGAGCAGTTCTTC.

The V and J genes are TRBV7-2 and TRBJ2-6, with 10 bases identical to TRBD1. V lost 0 bases, J lost 0 bases, and 2 bases stayed unmatched. The CDR3 covers 18 residues. CDR1 and CDR2 (germline): SGHTA, FQGNSA. CDR3 loop: CASSLAGTGVSGANVLTF. As DNA, the CDR3 is TGTGCCAGCAGCTTAGCGGGGACAGGGGTCTCTGGGGCCAACGTCCTGACTTTC.

V is TRBV7-9 and J is TRBJ1-2; 7 bases match TRBD1. The CDR3 contains 17 residues. Per the germline V gene, CDR1 is SEHNR and CDR2 is FQNEAQ (reference sequence). Trimming took 2 bases from V and 1 from J; bases not matched to a gene: 10. CDR3 nucleotide sequence: TGTGCCAGCAGCTTACCCCATGACAGGGACCTTAACTATGGCTACACCTTC. Protein: CASSLPHDRDLNYGYTF.

This chain connects TRBV6-6 to TRBJ2-5; D is perhaps TRBD2 (5 bases). The J call may be in error: the DNA end matches TRBJ2-1 better. This CDR3 is 15 amino acids long. CDR1 and CDR2 from the germline V gene are MNHNY and SVGAGI (reference sequence). The DNA of the CDR3 is TGTGCCAGCACTCTTAGCTTGAGGGAACAAGAGACCCAGTTCTTC. Amino acid sequence: CASTLSLREQETQFF.

This clonotype was seen more than once but under ten times. At one end the junction does not follow the germline gene, possibly because of a read error. This sequence joins TRBV12-3 or TRBV12-4 and TRBJ1-4; TRBD1 matches 12 bases. This CDR3 comprises 15 residues. The CDR3 DNA reads as TGTGCCAGCAGTTTGGGACAGGGGGCTAATGGAAAACTGTTTTTT. Its protein is CASSLGQGANGKLFF.

This sequence joins TRBV20-1 and TRBJ2-1, with D maybe TRBD1 (5 bases). The germline CDR1 and CDR2 sequences are DFQATT and SNEGSKA (reference sequence). This CDR3 has 14 amino acids. The V gene lost 5 bases and the J gene lost 4 bases, with 15 bases spanning the gap. DNA of the CDR3: TGCAGTGCTGGGAAGGGGCCCCTATACAATGAGCAGTTCTTC. It codes for CSAGKGPLYNEQFF.

The genes are TRBV20-1 and TRBJ1-2; a possible D gene is TRBD1 (5 bases). The CDR3 extends over 12 amino acids. The germline V gene encodes CDR1 DFQATT and CDR2 SNEGSKA (reference sequence). Trimming left V 0 bases short and J 8 bases short, with 10 bases between. CDR3 residues: CSARDQGGGYTF. The CDR3 nucleotides are TGCAGTGCTAGAGATCAGGGAGGGGGCTACACCTTC.

The rearrangement links TRBV4-1 to TRBJ1-2; no reliable D call. V shed 2 bases and J shed 4 bases, with 11 bases lying between them. This CDR3 spans 14 amino acids. The germline gives CDR1 MGHRA, CDR2 YSYEKL. DNA of the CDR3: TGCGCCAGCAGCCAACCTGGTCGGAGCTATGGCTACACCTTC. Translating gives CASSQPGRSYGYTF.

In this sample, this clonotype turned up a few times. The chain links TRBV30 to TRBJ1-2; D gene unclear. The CDR3 consists of 11 residues. V gave up 4 bases and J gave up 4 bases, with 7 bases separating them. In germline, CDR1 is GTSNPN, CDR2 SVGIG (reference sequence). CDR3 coding DNA: TGTGCCTGGACAGACGGCTATGGCTACACCTTC. Protein: CAWTDGYGYTF.

This clonotype was seen only a few times. The chain couples TRBV28 to TRBJ1-2; D is unclear. This CDR3 has 15 amino acids. Trimming removed 2 bases from V and 3 bases from J, with 13 bases in between. The germline gives CDR1 MDHEN, CDR2 SYDVKM. The CDR3 sequence is CASSLIPTQDYGYTF. DNA of the CDR3: TGTGCCAGCAGTTTAATCCCGACCCAAGACTATGGCTACACCTTC.

The chain combines TRBV6-1 with TRBJ2-3; no reliable D call. The CDR3 length is 14 residues. V was trimmed by 4 bases and J by 3 bases, leaving 11 bases between them. In germline, CDR1 is MNHNS, CDR2 SASEGT. CDR3 region: CASSGALRTDTQYF. The CDR3 coding sequence is TGTGCCAGCAGTGGGGCCCTCCGGACAGATACGCAGTATTTT.

This clonotype was detected a few times. This chain connects TRBV20-1 to TRBJ2-1; 8 bases are a match to TRBD2. V was clipped by 3 bases and J by 9 bases; unmatched bases: 10. CDR1 DFQATT and CDR2 SNEGSKA come from the germline V gene (reference sequence). The CDR3 loop spans 14 amino acids. CDR3 sequence reads: CSASRLATVGEQFF. Written as DNA, the CDR3 is TGCAGTGCTAGCAGACTAGCGACAGTTGGTGAGCAGTTCTTC.

This rearrangement joins TRBV12-5 to TRBJ2-7; 8 positions agree with TRBD2. V lost 2 bases, J lost 7 bases, and 7 bases stayed unmatched. The CDR3 extends over 14 amino acids. Germline CDR1 reads LGHNT; CDR2 reads FRNRAP. Here the CDR3 DNA reads TGTGCTAGTGGTTTGTGGCTAGCGGGCGGAGAGCAGTACTTC. It codes for CASGLWLAGGEQYF.

V gene TRBV27 combines with J gene TRBJ1-5, with 10 bases identical to TRBD1. The length of the CDR3 is 16 residues. Germline lookup yields CDR1 MNHEY and CDR2 SMNVEV (reference sequence). After removal of 2 bases from V and 6 bases from J, the junction contained 7 bases not matched to a gene. The CDR3 region is CASSLMRQGASQPQHF. The CDR3 nucleotides are TGTGCCAGCAGTTTAATGAGACAGGGGGCTTCTCAGCCCCAGCATTTT.

This clonotype came up a few times. The rearrangement uses TRBV5-1 and TRBJ2-7; a possible D gene is TRBD2 (5 bases). Germline CDR1 SGHRS, CDR2 YFSETQ. The CDR3 length is 12 residues. Trimming took off 0 bases at V and 12 bases at J, with 13 bases between the two ends. CDR3 nucleotide sequence: TGCGCCAGCAGCTTGGGGGGAGAAACCTTGTACTTC. Translation gives CASSLGGETLYF. Full variable domain (missing parts from reference TRBV5-1 and TRBJ2-7): KAGVTQTPRYLIKTRGQQVTLSCSPISGHRSVSWYQQTPGQGLQFLFEYFSETQRNKGNFPGRFSGRQFSNSRSEMNVSTLELGDSALYLCASSLGGETLYFGPGTRLTVT.

Only a few counts were recorded for this clonotype. The rearrangement joins TRBV7-2 to TRBJ2-4; the match to TRBD2 covers 7 bases. CDR1 is SGHTA and CDR2 is FQGNSA in the germline V gene. CDR3 size: 15 residues. V shed 4 bases and J 3 bases; nucleotides not matched to a gene: 6. The CDR3 region is CASSSAGTIKNIQYF. As DNA, the CDR3 is TGTGCCAGCAGCTCCGCCGGGACTATCAAAAACATTCAGTACTTC.